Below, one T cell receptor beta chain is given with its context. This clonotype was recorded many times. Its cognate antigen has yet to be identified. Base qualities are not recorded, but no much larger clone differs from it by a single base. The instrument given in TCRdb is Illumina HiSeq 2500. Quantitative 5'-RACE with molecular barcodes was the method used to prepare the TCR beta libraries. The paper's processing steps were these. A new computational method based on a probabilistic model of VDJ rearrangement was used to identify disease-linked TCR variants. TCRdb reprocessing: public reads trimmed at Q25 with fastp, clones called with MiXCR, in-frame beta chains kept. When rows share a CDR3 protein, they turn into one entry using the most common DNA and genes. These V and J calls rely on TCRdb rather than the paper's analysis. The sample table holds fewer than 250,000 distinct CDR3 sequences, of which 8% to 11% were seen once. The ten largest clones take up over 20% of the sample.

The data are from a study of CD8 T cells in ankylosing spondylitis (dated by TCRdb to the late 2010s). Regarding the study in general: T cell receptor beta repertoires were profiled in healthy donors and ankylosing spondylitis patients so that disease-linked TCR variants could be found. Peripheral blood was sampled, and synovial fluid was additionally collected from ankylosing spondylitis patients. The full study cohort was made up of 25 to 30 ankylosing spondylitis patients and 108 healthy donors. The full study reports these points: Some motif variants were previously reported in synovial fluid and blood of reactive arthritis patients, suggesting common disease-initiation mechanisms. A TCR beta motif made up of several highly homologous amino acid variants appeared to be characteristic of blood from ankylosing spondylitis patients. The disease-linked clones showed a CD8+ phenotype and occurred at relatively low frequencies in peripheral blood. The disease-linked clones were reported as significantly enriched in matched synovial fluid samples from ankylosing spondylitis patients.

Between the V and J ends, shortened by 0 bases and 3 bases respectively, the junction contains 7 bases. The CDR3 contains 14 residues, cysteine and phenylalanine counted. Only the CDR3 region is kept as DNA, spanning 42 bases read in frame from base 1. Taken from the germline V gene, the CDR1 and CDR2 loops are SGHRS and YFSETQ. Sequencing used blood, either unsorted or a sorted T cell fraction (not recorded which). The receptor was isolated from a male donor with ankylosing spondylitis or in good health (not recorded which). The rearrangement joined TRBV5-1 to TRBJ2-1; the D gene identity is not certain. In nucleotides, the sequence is TGCGCCAGCAGCTTGGATATGGGCTACAATGAGCAGTTCTTC. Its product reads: CASSLDMGYNEQFF.